This TCR beta chain appears in the sequencing data of a study of CD8+ T cells in alopecia areata. Study findings and constraints: Besides other cells, scalp samples also yield sequences of resident alphabeta T cells from normal skin. Throughout tofacitinib, many expanded lesional clones continued to persist in scalp and blood.

Comment on this clone: What it binds is not known.

As for treatment: oral pan-JAK inhibitor, 5-10 mg twice daily. Extraction of RNA preceded its reverse transcription into cDNA, which served as the sequencing template. Here immunoSEQ multiplex PCR was the method, and the copy in TCRdb shows in-frame clones only, minus some. The sample shows about 210,000 clones, around two fifths of them seen only once. Germline CDR1 SGHTA, CDR2 FQGNSA. The length of the CDR3 is 15 residues. The junction had 1 base not matched to a gene; V was cut back by 1 base and J by 2 bases. Source: CD4+ T cells sorted from blood, taken at approximately week 36, from a patient treated with tofacitinib. The origin of this receptor is a human donor with alopecia areata. This rearrangement joins TRBV7-2 to TRBJ2-7; 11 nucleotides line up with TRBD2. The CDR3 coding sequence is TGTGCCAGCAGCTTAGAGGGACTAGCGGCCTACGAGCAGTACTTC. This sequence encodes CASSLEGLAAYEQYF.